This T cell receptor beta chain was profiled in a study of blood T cells in healthy people across ages. The CDR3 is made up of 16 amino acids. Per germline, CDR1 DFQATT and CDR2 SNEGSKA (reference sequence). After removal of 3 bases from V and 1 base from J, the junction contained 5 bases not matched to a gene. Alongside a J-beta primer mix, a sample-barcoded 5' primer served in a second PCR lasting 7 to 11 cycles. Using its own MiXCR run on the 5' RACE reads, TCRdb lists one record per CDR3 protein. The table includes 2 million or so distinct CDR3 sequences, just under 50% detected once. The receptor comes from a middle-aged woman in good health. The sequenced sample consisted of blood. The chain joins TRBV20-1 to TRBJ2-3; 12 bases fit TRBD2. The CDR3 DNA reads TGCAGTGCTAGGGGGAGACTAGCGGGAGGCACAGATACGCAGTATTTT. It translates to CSARGRLAGGTDTQYF.